These 29 T cell receptor beta chains were all obtained from the same sample, sequenced in a study of blood T cell repertoires in COVID-19. Profiling relied on immunoSEQ multiplex PCR, and the TCRdb table lists in-frame clones only, not all of them. The table lists 150,000 to 200,000 clones, roughly nine tenths of them singletons. Sequencing used peripheral blood. Every receptor here comes from a young man with acute or convalescent COVID-19.

The count of this clone is one. CDR3: CASSFRLSGFTEQFF. The CDR3 region has the DNA TGTGCCAGCAGCTTTCGCCTTTCGGGTTTCACTGAGCAGTTCTTC. The J gene is TRBJ2-1, the V gene TRBV3-1 (or the pseudogene TRBV3-2); D unclear. Germline CDR1 is LGHDT and CDR2 is YNNKEL (reference sequence). The V end was cut by 5 bases, the J end by 9 bases, with 20 bases between. The length of the CDR3 is 15 residues.

The rearrangement links TRBV5-8 to TRBJ1-4; the match to TRBD1 covers 7 bases. Germline V CDR1 and CDR2: SGHTS, YDEGEE. The V gene end was trimmed by 4 bases and the J gene end by 3 bases; junction bases not matched to a gene: 15. This CDR3 has 18 residues. The CDR3 DNA reads TGTGCCAGCAGCCCTGGGACTTCCGGGACAGCCTCTAATGAAAAACTGTTTTTT. Amino acids: CASSPGTSGTASNEKLFF.

J is TRBJ1-3 and V is TRBV7-8; 11 bases are shared with TRBD1. The V segment lost 6 bases and the J segment 4 bases; nucleotides outside the gene matches: 5. Germline CDR1 and CDR2: SGHVS and FQNEAQ. The length of the CDR3 is 15 residues. The CDR3 DNA sequence: TGTGCCAGCAGTCGGACAGGGGGCTTGGGAAACACCATATATTTT. Translated, it gives CASSRTGGLGNTIYF.

The chain combines TRBV4-1 with TRBJ1-3; D is ambiguous. Germline assignment: CDR1 MGHRA and CDR2 YSYEKL. The CDR3 extends over 15 amino acids. Trimming removed 4 bases at V and 0 bases at J, with 10 bases between. DNA for the CDR3: TGCGCCAGCAGCCTACCGGGATCCTCTGGAAACACCATATATTTT. Its protein is CASSLPGSSGNTIYF.

Written as DNA, the CDR3 is TGTGCCAGCAGCCCATTGAGCGGGGGGAGGTCGGAGACCCAGTACTTC. Protein: CASSPLSGGRSETQYF. V gene TRBV7-9 combines with J gene TRBJ2-5; 9 positions agree with TRBD2. CDR1 and CDR2 from the germline V gene are SEHNR and FQNEAQ (reference sequence). The V gene end was trimmed by 5 bases and the J gene end by 5 bases; junction bases not matched to a gene: 12. The CDR3 sequence is 16 residues long.

The chain has TRBV5-1 and TRBJ2-5; no reliable D call. The V gene's germline CDR1 is SGHRS and CDR2 YFSETQ. The CDR3 runs to 14 residues. Deletions cut 5 bases from V and 3 bases from J, with 14 bases between. The CDR3 sequence is CASRILLLEETQYF. The DNA of the CDR3 is TGCGCCAGCAGAATCCTGTTGTTAGAAGAGACCCAGTACTTC. The full variable domain, its missing parts supplied by reference TRBV5-1 and TRBJ2-5, is KAGVTQTPRYLIKTRGQQVTLSCSPISGHRSVSWYQQTPGQGLQFLFEYFSETQRNKGNFPGRFSGRQFSNSRSEMNVSTLELGDSALYLCASRILLLEETQYFGPGTRLLVL.

This rearrangement joins TRBV2 to TRBJ2-7; D might be TRBD2 (5 bases). Trimming stripped 1 base from V and 0 bases from J, with 7 bases between. This CDR3 contains 14 residues. The V gene's germline CDR1 is SNHLY and CDR2 FYNNEI. CDR3 in DNA: TGTGCCAGCAGTGAAGGGGAGTTCTCCTACGAGCAGTACTTC. It yields the protein CASSEGEFSYEQYF.

The V call is TRBV28, the J call TRBJ1-5; 9 bases map to TRBD1. V dropped 3 bases and J dropped 0; count of bases not matched to a gene: 3. The CDR3 is 16 amino acids. CDR1 and CDR2 (germline): MDHEN, SYDVKM. CDR3 protein: CASSLTGGLSNQPQHF. CDR3 DNA sequence: TGTGCCAGCAGTTTGACAGGGGGACTTAGCAATCAGCCCCAGCATTTT.

The chain uses TRBV7-9 and TRBJ1-2, with 11 bases fitting TRBD1. The V segment lost 5 bases and the J segment 3 bases; nucleotides outside the gene matches: 11. The CDR3 is 17 residues long. CDR1 and CDR2 from the germline V gene are SEHNR and FQNEAQ (reference sequence). CDR3 in amino acids: CASSRDRGQGGDYGYTF. CDR3 nucleotide sequence: TGTGCCAGCAGCCGCGATCGGGGACAGGGGGGAGACTATGGCTACACCTTC.

This chain links TRBV18 with TRBJ2-7; D is unclear. Germline V gene data show CDR1 as KGHSH and CDR2 as LQKENI. Between the trimmed V and J ends, which lost 3 bases and 2 bases, there was a span of 5 bases. CDR3 length: 12 residues. The CDR3 is CASSPATYEQYF. The CDR3 nucleotides are TGTGCCAGCTCACCGGCCACCTACGAGCAGTACTTC.

This chain connects TRBV11-2 to TRBJ2-2, with 12 bases that match TRBD2. Germline V gene data show CDR1 as SGHAT and CDR2 as FQNNGV. V dropped 5 bases and J dropped 2; count of bases not matched to a gene: 9. CDR3 length: 18 amino acids. The CDR3 sequence: CASSQGLAGGQNTGELFF. The CDR3 nucleotides are TGTGCCAGCAGCCAAGGGCTAGCGGGGGGGCAAAACACCGGGGAGCTGTTTTTT.

This clone appeared a single time. This chain uses TRBV7-6 with TRBJ2-7; the D gene is possibly TRBD2 (6 bases). Germline CDR1 reads SGHVS; CDR2 reads FNYEAQ. The germline V and J ends were trimmed by 3 bases and 2 bases, with 11 bases remaining between them. The CDR3 has 14 residues. This CDR3 is CASSLSSGAYEQYF. CDR3 DNA sequence: TGTGCCAGCAGCTTGAGTTCGGGAGCCTACGAGCAGTACTTC.

The chain couples TRBV6-5 to TRBJ2-1; possibly TRBD2 for D (6 bases). CDR3 length equals 15 residues. Per germline, CDR1 MNHEY and CDR2 SVGAGI. V lost 0 bases, J lost 5 bases, and 11 bases lay in between. CDR3 sequence (DNA): TGTGCCAGCAGTTACTCCCTAGCGCATAACAATGAGCAGTTCTTC. As protein: CASSYSLAHNNEQFF.

This chain links TRBV6-5 with TRBJ1-2; D not resolved. V was cut by 8 bases and J by 2 bases, with 15 bases left in between. The V gene's germline CDR1 is MNHEY and CDR2 SVGAGI. This CDR3 is built from 14 residues. The CDR3 sequence is CASATRWENYGYTF. The DNA of the CDR3 is TGTGCCAGCGCCACTAGGTGGGAGAACTATGGCTACACCTTC.

The chain uses TRBV7-6 and TRBJ1-5; perhaps TRBD1 as D (5 bases). The CDR3 runs to 13 residues. Looked up from germline, CDR1 is SGHVS and CDR2 is FNYEAQ. V lost 5 bases, J lost 4 bases, and 9 bases lay in between. CDR3: CASSTGGNQPQHF. The CDR3 DNA reads as TGTGCCAGCAGCACTGGGGGGAATCAGCCCCAGCATTTT.

This chain links TRBV10-3 with TRBJ2-7, with D possibly TRBD1 on 5 matching bases. Germline values: CDR1 ENHRY, CDR2 SYGVKD. V was clipped by 3 bases and J by 1 base, with 13 bases between them. The CDR3 loop spans 15 amino acids. CDR3 protein: CAISEGVDVSYEQYV. DNA for the CDR3: TGTGCCATCAGTGAAGGGGTAGATGTTTCCTACGAGCAGTACGTC.

The chain couples TRBV6-6 to TRBJ2-1; 7 bases are shared with TRBD1. Germline CDR1 MNHNY, CDR2 SVGAGI (reference sequence). This CDR3 has 18 amino acids. Trimming cost V 5 bases and J 2 bases; bases outside gene matches: 15. For the CDR3, the DNA is TGTGCCAGCAGTCCCCAGAGTTGGGTAGGGGGCGCCTACAATGAGCAGTTCTTC. Translating it yields CASSPQSWVGGAYNEQFF.

V and J are TRBV7-9 and TRBJ1-1; D remains ambiguous. Germline CDR1 and CDR2: SEHNR and FQNEAQ (reference sequence). V was cut by 4 bases and J by 0 bases, with 12 bases left in between. The CDR3 contains 15 residues. The CDR3 nucleotides are TGTGCCAGCAGCTGGGGTAGCGGATTGAACACTGAAGCTTTCTTT. The encoded protein is CASSWGSGLNTEAFF.

J is TRBJ2-5 and V is TRBV12-3 or TRBV12-4; a possible D gene is TRBD1 (5 bases). Trimming removed 8 bases at V and 3 bases at J, with 13 bases between. This CDR3 is 13 amino acids long. In nucleotides, the CDR3 is TGTGCCAGCGGTCCCGACAGAAAAGAGACCCAGTACTTC. Its translation: CASGPDRKETQYF.

The J gene is TRBJ2-1, the V gene TRBV5-1, with D possibly being TRBD1 (6 bases). This CDR3 comprises 12 residues. V shed 3 bases and J shed 6 bases, with 7 bases lying between them. The germline CDR1 and CDR2 sequences are SGHRS and YFSETQ. The CDR3 DNA reads TGCGCCAGCAGCTGGGACATCAATGAGCAGTTCTTC. This translates into CASSWDINEQFF.

The count of this clone is one. The V and J genes are TRBV6-5 and TRBJ1-1; 10 bases are shared with TRBD1. This CDR3 comprises 13 residues. Germline values: CDR1 MNHEY, CDR2 SVGAGI. With V trimmed by 7 bases and J by 7 bases, 6 bases remained unmatched. The CDR3 here is CASKRQGASEAFF. CDR3 bases: TGTGCCAGCAAACGACAGGGGGCAAGTGAAGCTTTCTTT.

The gene calls are TRBV6-5 and TRBJ2-1; tentative D call: TRBD2 (5 bases). Germline V gene data show CDR1 as MNHEY and CDR2 as SVGAGI. Trimming removed 5 bases from V and 7 bases from J, with 9 bases in between. The CDR3 has 12 amino acids. The CDR3 nucleotides read TGTGCCAGCAGTCTTTCGGGGAATGAGCAGTTCTTC. Translating gives CASSLSGNEQFF.

The chain has TRBV5-5 and TRBJ2-5; TRBD2 matches at 7 bases. Trimming at V came to 0 bases and at J to 1 base, leaving 6 bases not matched to a gene. The germline V gene encodes CDR1 SGHKS and CDR2 YYEKEE (reference sequence). This CDR3 contains 16 residues. The DNA of the CDR3 is TGTGCCAGCAGCTTGGCTGGGCGGGGGACCCAAGAGACCCAGTACTTC. Translating gives CASSLAGRGTQETQYF.

Many counts were recorded for this clone. The chain is built from TRBV6-5 and TRBJ2-7, with 8 bases aligning to TRBD2. From germline, CDR1 is MNHEY and CDR2 SVGAGI. The CDR3 extends over 13 amino acids. After removal of 4 bases from V and 6 bases from J, the junction contained 5 bases not matched to a gene. This chain's CDR3 is CASSSLAVGEQYF. The CDR3 DNA reads as TGTGCCAGCAGTTCACTAGCGGTTGGCGAGCAGTACTTC.

The rearrangement links TRBV28 to TRBJ1-2; D uncertain. The CDR3 has 15 residues. Germline V gives CDR1 MDHEN, CDR2 SYDVKM. Trimming left V 6 bases short and J 6 bases short, with 20 bases between. As DNA, the CDR3 is TGTGCCAGCAGCCGGGAACCGACACGGGTGCATGGCTACACCTTC. Translating it yields CASSREPTRVHGYTF.

V and J are TRBV6-5 and TRBJ1-4; 8 bases are a match to TRBD1. Germline values: CDR1 MNHEY, CDR2 SVGAGI. This CDR3 is 15 amino acids long. V shed 3 bases, J shed 7 bases, and the junction held 7 bases outside the gene matches. The DNA for the CDR3 is TGTGCCAGCAGTTATTCCTCCGGGACAGGTGAAAAACTGTTTTTT. Protein product: CASSYSSGTGEKLFF.

This chain connects TRBV12-3 or TRBV12-4 to TRBJ1-1; D unclear. V was pared by 4 bases and J by 2 bases, with 8 bases between. This CDR3 region has 13 residues. The CDR3 region has the DNA TGTGCCAGCAGTTATGGCCACAACACTGAAGCTTTCTTT. Amino acids: CASSYGHNTEAFF.

The chain joins TRBV6-6 to TRBJ1-1; TRBD1 aligns across 7 bases. Germline V gives CDR1 MNHNY, CDR2 SVGAGI (reference sequence). The CDR3 runs to 13 residues. V was clipped by 7 bases and J by 2 bases; unmatched bases: 4. The CDR3 nucleotides read TGTGCCAGCATAGGGACAGCTAACACTGAAGCTTTCTTT. Its translation: CASIGTANTEAFF.

The rearrangement uses TRBV7-9 and TRBJ1-4; no definite D call. The ends were cut back, 1 base at V and 1 base at J, with 13 bases in the middle. From germline, CDR1 is SEHNR and CDR2 FQNEAQ (reference sequence). This CDR3 has 17 amino acids. The CDR3 here is CASSLVSGARTNEKLFF. In DNA, the CDR3 is TGTGCCAGCAGCTTAGTGTCTGGAGCGAGAACTAATGAAAAACTGTTTTTT.